Each of the 16 T cell receptor beta chains below was sequenced from the same sample in a study of Graves' ophthalmopathy and Graves' hyperthyroidism. Amplified TCR beta CDR3 regions were obtained using RNA transcripts as template. An opening RT-PCR round employed HTBI primers and preceded a second-round multiplex PCR. TCRdb re-derived calls from the multiplex PCR reads in MiXCR, one entry per CDR3 protein. The table lists tens of thousands of distinct CDR3 sequences, approximately 50% of them singletons. Sequenced material: peripheral blood. These receptor sequences come from an adult woman with Graves' ophthalmopathy.

This clonotype was counted ten times or more. V usage is TRBV7-2 and J usage is TRBJ1-2; 9 bases agree with TRBD1. This CDR3 contains 14 residues. Looked up from germline, CDR1 is SGHTA and CDR2 is FQGNSA. The ends lost 4 bases at V and 8 bases at J; junction bases unmatched: 8. CDR3 loop: CASSYYRGPKGYTF. CDR3 DNA: TGTGCCAGCAGCTACTACAGGGGGCCGAAAGGCTACACCTTC.

Many counts were recorded for this clonotype. The chain joins TRBV4-3 to TRBJ1-1; D gene unclear. The CDR3 is made up of 15 amino acids. Trimming took 1 base from V and 1 from J, leaving 10 bases between them. The germline CDR1 and CDR2 sequences are LGHNA and YSLEER. CDR3 region: CASSQAPDGNTEAFF. Written as DNA, the CDR3 is TGCGCCAGCAGCCAAGCCCCGGACGGGAACACTGAAGCTTTCTTT.

This clonotype has a single count. This rearrangement joins TRBV14 to TRBJ2-3; 7 positions match TRBD2. V shed 0 bases and J 0 bases; nucleotides not matched to a gene: 3. The CDR3 extends over 16 amino acids. Looked up from germline, CDR1 is SGHDN and CDR2 is FVKESK. This CDR3 is CASSQDGGTSTDTQYF. The CDR3 DNA is TGTGCCAGCAGCCAAGACGGGGGGACTAGCACAGATACGCAGTATTTT.

This clonotype was seen many times. The chain has TRBV19 and TRBJ2-3, with D perhaps TRBD1 (5 bases). The CDR3 consists of 14 residues. Trimming removed 4 bases from V and 0 bases from J, with 8 bases in between. Germline V CDR1 and CDR2: LNHDA, SQIVND (reference sequence). CDR3 nucleotide sequence: TGTGCCAGTAGTAGTAGGGGCAGCACAGATACGCAGTATTTT. Protein sequence: CASSSRGSTDTQYF.

This clonotype was found many times. The chain has TRBV19 and TRBJ2-1; D call uncertain. The CDR3 contains 15 residues. V gave up 1 base and J gave up 6 bases, with 13 bases separating them. Germline V gives CDR1 LNHDA, CDR2 SQIVND (reference sequence). This CDR3 reads CASSIAHNYGNEQFF. Here the CDR3 DNA reads TGTGCCAGTAGTATAGCCCATAACTACGGCAATGAGCAGTTCTTC.

This clonotype showed up many times. The J gene is TRBJ2-3, the V gene TRBV28; 10 nucleotides agree with TRBD1. V dropped 6 bases and J dropped 6; count of bases not matched to a gene: 3. This CDR3 is 13 amino acids long. CDR1 and CDR2 (germline): MDHEN, SYDVKM. The CDR3: CASRTGGADTQYF. The CDR3 region has the DNA TGTGCCAGCAGGACAGGGGGCGCGGATACGCAGTATTTT.

The genes are TRBV7-8 and TRBJ1-1, with D perhaps TRBD1 (6 bases). CDR1 SGHVS and CDR2 FQNEAQ come from the germline V gene. V gave up 6 bases and J gave up 1 base, with 9 bases separating them. The length of the CDR3 is 13 residues. The CDR3 sequence: CASRLTGNTEAFF. The CDR3 nucleotides read TGTGCCAGCAGGCTGACAGGGAACACTGAAGCTTTCTTT. Full variable domain (rest looked up from reference TRBV7-8 and TRBJ1-1): GAGVSQSPRYKVAKRGQDVALRCDPISGHVSLFWYQQALGQGPEFLTYFQNEAQLDKSGLPSDRFFAERPEGSVSTLKIQRTQQEDSAVYLCASRLTGNTEAFFGQGTRLTVV.

This clonotype was counted many times. The chain has TRBV7-2 and TRBJ2-1; 7 bases map to TRBD2. J was trimmed by 8 bases and V by 5 bases; bases with no gene match: 9. CDR3 length: 14 residues. CDR1 and CDR2 from the germline V gene are SGHTA and FQGNSA. The CDR3 is CASSRGSGGDEQFF. CDR3 DNA sequence: TGTGCCAGCAGCCGTGGGTCGGGAGGCGATGAGCAGTTCTTC.

With respect to this clonotype: Here the CDR3 omits its conserved ending phenylalanine or tryptophan, so a read error is the likely source. The rearrangement joins TRBV2 to TRBJ1-5; D not certain. The germline CDR1 and CDR2 sequences are SNHLY and FYNNEI. V was clipped by 10 bases and J by 3 bases, with 19 bases between them. The CDR3 has 15 residues. The CDR3 DNA reads as TGTGCCACCGGGGTAGACGTCGCTATCAATCAGCCCCAGCATTAT. Amino acid sequence: CATGVDVAINQPQHY.

V gene TRBV20-1 combines with J gene TRBJ2-5, with TRBD2 as a possible D gene (5 bases). From germline, CDR1 is DFQATT and CDR2 SNEGSKA (reference sequence). V was trimmed by 5 bases and J by 7 bases, leaving 11 bases between them. CDR3 size: 11 residues. The CDR3 is CSARRGRTQYF. In nucleotides, the CDR3 is TGCAGTGCTCGGAGAGGGAGGACCCAGTACTTC.

This clonotype was seen many times. The chain joins TRBV27 to TRBJ1-2; 9 positions agree with TRBD1. In germline, CDR1 is MNHEY, CDR2 SMNVEV (reference sequence). J was trimmed by 7 bases and V by 4 bases; bases with no gene match: 13. The CDR3 runs 16 residues. The CDR3 spells CASSSDRGLVTPGYTF. The CDR3 DNA reads TGTGCCAGCAGTTCGGACAGGGGTTTGGTTACGCCTGGCTACACCTTC.

This clonotype is medium-sized within its sample. The chain recombines TRBV29-1 with TRBJ2-7, with a possible D match to TRBD2 (6 bases). CDR1 is SQVTM, CDR2 ANQGSEA, per germline. Trimming removed 6 bases from V and 7 bases from J, with 19 bases in between. The CDR3 is 13 residues long. The CDR3 region has the DNA TGCAGCGTCCCGAGGAGCGGTGGGGGGGAGCAGTACTTC. Translation gives CSVPRSGGGEQYF.

This clonotype was found many times. A single base separates this from a much larger clone, so it may be a read error. The V call is TRBV6-5, the J call TRBJ2-7; D tentatively reads TRBD1 or TRBD2 (5 bases each). CDR3 size: 14 residues. V was pared by 0 bases and J by 2 bases, with 8 bases between. The germline V gene encodes CDR1 MNHEY and CDR2 SVGAGI. The CDR3 DNA sequence: TGTGCCAGCAGTTACTCCTGGGACGCCTACGAGCAGTACTTC. This encodes CASSYSWDAYEQYF.

This clonotype was found many times. This chain links TRBV5-8 with TRBJ1-2, with a possible D match to TRBD1 (5 bases). Germline CDR1 SGHTS, CDR2 YDEGEE. Between the trimmed V and J ends, which lost 5 bases and 1 base, there was a span of 12 bases. The CDR3 has 14 residues. CDR3 sequence (DNA): TGTGCCAGCAGACCCAGGGATCGTAACTATGGCTACACCTTC. It is translated as CASRPRDRNYGYTF.

This clonotype was picked up one time. The junction differs from germline at one of its ends, possibly a read error. The chain employs TRBV24-1 and TRBJ2-2, with D possibly matching TRBD2 (5 bases). CDR1 is KGHDR and CDR2 is SFDVKD in the germline V gene. The CDR3 spans 16 residues. The CDR3 is CAISDLYRSNTGELPF. In DNA, the CDR3 is TGTGCCATCAGTGATTTGTACCGATCGAACACCGGGGAGCTGCCTTTT.

This clonotype appeared many times. The chain joins TRBV6-5 to TRBJ1-5; D not certain. This CDR3 contains 14 residues. Germline values: CDR1 MNHEY, CDR2 SVGAGI. V lost 2 bases to trimming and J lost 3 bases, with 8 bases between them. In DNA form, the CDR3 reads TGTGCCAGCAGTTACGCAGGAGACAATCAGCCCCAGCATTTT. Its translation is CASSYAGDNQPQHF.